Shown below are 32 T cell receptor beta chains from a single sample sequenced in a study of OX40 agonist ivuxolimab in advanced cancers. Measured with immunoSEQ multiplex PCR; TCRdb has only the in-frame clones, and not every one. Of 80,000 to 95,000 clones in the sample, roughly 90% were seen once. Sequenced material: CD4+ or CD8+ T cells sorted from blood, taken in a trial of the OX40 agonist ivuxolimab. Receptor source: an adult with an advanced solid tumor such as melanoma, head and neck, liver or kidney cancer.

V is TRBV18 and J is TRBJ1-6; D is possibly TRBD1 (5 bases). The CDR3 sequence is 15 residues long. Germline V lookup: CDR1 KGHSH, CDR2 LQKENI. V was trimmed by 5 bases and J by 8 bases, leaving 16 bases between them. CDR3 nucleotide sequence: TGTGCCAGCTCATCGTTTCCAGGGAAGGATTCACCCCTCCACTTT. Its protein product is CASSSFPGKDSPLHF.

The rearrangement joins TRBV29-1 to TRBJ2-7; D remains ambiguous. The germline V gene has CDR1 SQVTM and CDR2 ANQGSEA. Trimming cost V 4 bases and J 1 base, with 5 bases left between them. The CDR3 loop spans 11 amino acids. The CDR3 sequence: CSVVSSYEQYF. In DNA, the CDR3 is TGCAGCGTTGTCTCGTCCTACGAGCAGTACTTC.

The chain is built from TRBV5-1 and TRBJ1-4; TRBD1 agrees at 11 bases. In germline, CDR1 is SGHRS, CDR2 YFSETQ. Unmatched junction bases numbered 11, after V lost 4 bases and J lost 6 bases. The CDR3 runs to 17 residues. The CDR3 sequence is CASSADRGLLRDEKLFF. The CDR3 nucleotides are TGCGCCAGCAGCGCGGACAGGGGGCTCCTCCGGGATGAAAAACTGTTTTTT. Using reference TRBV5-1 and TRBJ1-4 for the parts outside the CDR3, the full variable domain is KAGVTQTPRYLIKTRGQQVTLSCSPISGHRSVSWYQQTPGQGLQFLFEYFSETQRNKGNFPGRFSGRQFSNSRSEMNVSTLELGDSALYLCASSADRGLLRDEKLFFGSGTQLSVL.

This chain joins TRBV10-3 and TRBJ1-5; TRBD1 might be the D (5 bases). Trimming took off 6 bases at V and 1 base at J, with 10 bases between the two ends. This CDR3 spans 14 amino acids. Germline assignment: CDR1 ENHRY and CDR2 SYGVKD. The CDR3 DNA reads as TGTGCCATCAGCGGAACAGGCAGCAATCAGCCCCAGCATTTT. This encodes CAISGTGSNQPQHF.

The chain joins TRBV5-1 to TRBJ2-1, with TRBD2 identical over 7 bases. This CDR3 contains 14 residues. CDR1 is SGHRS, CDR2 YFSETQ, per germline. V was clipped by 0 bases and J by 6 bases; unmatched bases: 3. CDR3 sequence (DNA): TGCGCCAGCAGCTTGGCGCTAGCGGTCAATGAGCAGTTCTTC. Its protein product is CASSLALAVNEQFF.

The gene calls are TRBV4-2 and TRBJ1-4; D is undetermined. Germline CDR1 reads LGHNA; CDR2 reads YNFKEQ. The CDR3 totals 16 residues. V gave up 4 bases and J gave up 0 bases, with 12 bases separating them. The CDR3, as DNA: TGTGCCAGCAGCCTAAACTCCGGGACAACTAATGAAAAACTGTTTTTT. It encodes CASSLNSGTTNEKLFF.

The V call is TRBV6-5, the J call TRBJ1-2; D uncertain. This CDR3 spans 16 amino acids. CDR1 is MNHEY and CDR2 is SVGAGI in the germline V gene. With 4 bases removed from V and 0 bases from J, the gap between germline ends came to 15 bases. The CDR3 DNA reads as TGTGCCAGCAGTTCCTTAGGAGGGAACACTAACTATGGCTACACCTTC. Protein: CASSSLGGNTNYGYTF.

This chain links TRBV11-2 with TRBJ1-5; 8 nucleotides match TRBD1. The CDR3 contains 14 residues. V shed 2 bases, J shed 6 bases, and the junction held 3 bases outside the gene matches. Germline V gene data show CDR1 as SGHAT and CDR2 as FQNNGV. The CDR3 loop reads CASSLSGGGQPQHF. The CDR3 DNA is TGTGCCAGCAGCTTATCAGGGGGCGGTCAGCCCCAGCATTTT.

This clone was seen only once. This CDR3 reads CASSSRQGRGNTIYF. CDR3 sequence (DNA): TGCGCCAGCAGCTCTCGACAGGGGAGGGGAAACACCATATATTTT. V is TRBV5-1 and J is TRBJ1-3, with 8 bases fitting TRBD1. This CDR3 comprises 15 residues. Losses at the gene ends were 3 bases for V and 4 bases for J; bases not matched to a gene: 6. Per the germline V gene, CDR1 is SGHRS and CDR2 is YFSETQ.

This chain connects TRBV23-1 to TRBJ1-3, with D unclear. TRBV23-1 is recorded as an ORF, its role being uncertain. Trimming took off 4 bases at V and 2 bases at J, with 15 bases between the two ends. The CDR3 consists of 16 residues. The CDR3 loop reads CASSRRDELTGNTIYF. The CDR3 nucleotides are TGCGCCAGCAGTCGGCGGGATGAGTTGACTGGAAACACCATATATTTT.

The chain combines TRBV2 with TRBJ2-2; D gene uncertain. This CDR3 comprises 14 residues. V was clipped by 7 bases and J by 5 bases, with 14 bases between them. Germline CDR1 and CDR2: SNHLY and FYNNEI. The CDR3: CASTSSRETGELFF. DNA for the CDR3: TGTGCCAGCACTTCCTCAAGGGAAACCGGGGAGCTGTTTTTT.

This clone was seen a handful of times. The V and J genes are TRBV19 and TRBJ2-7; 9 bases map to TRBD1. CDR1 is LNHDA, CDR2 SQIVND, per germline (reference sequence). The CDR3 is made up of 13 amino acids. J gave up 4 bases and V 9 bases, and 7 bases lay outside the gene matches. CDR3 region: CASGDRAGYEQYF. The CDR3 bases are TGTGCCAGCGGGGACAGGGCAGGGTACGAGCAGTACTTC.

This clone was observed a single time. The chain combines TRBV30 with TRBJ1-6; D is uncertain. This CDR3 is built from 12 residues. Trimming removed 3 bases at V and 5 bases at J, with 5 bases between. The germline CDR1 and CDR2 sequences are GTSNPN and SVGIG (reference sequence). The CDR3 spells CAWSLNNSPLHF. The CDR3, as DNA: TGTGCCTGGAGCCTTAATAATTCACCCCTCCACTTT.

J is TRBJ2-2 and V is TRBV7-9; maybe TRBD1 (5 bases). Germline V CDR1 and CDR2: SEHNR, FQNEAQ (reference sequence). CDR3 size: 14 residues. V was clipped by 0 bases and J by 7 bases, with 9 bases between them. The CDR3 nucleotides are TGTGCCAGCAGCTTAGCGGTGGGGCACGGGGAGCTGTTTTTT. Translated: CASSLAVGHGELFF. The full variable domain, with the rest looked up from reference TRBV7-9 and TRBJ2-2, is DTGVSQNPRHKITKRGQNVTFRCDPISEHNRLYWYRQTLGQGPEFLTYFQNEAQLEKSRLLSDRFSAERPKGSFSTLEIQRTEQGDSAMYLCASSLAVGHGELFFGEGSRLTVL.

The chain employs TRBV19 and TRBJ2-5, with a weak D call TRBD2 (5 bases). V was pared by 1 base and J by 5 bases, with 8 bases between. This CDR3 spans 13 amino acids. Germline V gene data show CDR1 as LNHDA and CDR2 as SQIVND (reference sequence). The CDR3 DNA sequence: TGTGCCAGTAGTATAGGAGGGCTGGAGACCCAGTACTTC. Protein: CASSIGGLETQYF.

This clone was recorded a few times. The rearrangement links TRBV4-3 to TRBJ1-1, with D unclear. The CDR3 covers 13 residues. CDR1 and CDR2 (germline): LGHNA, YSLEER. With 0 bases removed from V and 7 bases from J, the gap between germline ends came to 9 bases. The CDR3 here is CASSQDMAHEAFF. The DNA of the CDR3 is TGCGCCAGCAGCCAAGATATGGCACATGAAGCTTTCTTT.

The rearrangement links TRBV30 to TRBJ1-2, with 7 bases fitting TRBD1. The CDR3 sequence is 13 residues long. Germline CDR1 is GTSNPN and CDR2 is SVGIG (reference sequence). Trimming at V came to 2 bases and at J to 8 bases, leaving 8 bases not matched to a gene. The CDR3 nucleotides are TGTGCCTGGAGTAGAGGACAGGCCACCGGCTACACCTTC. The encoded protein is CAWSRGQATGYTF.

In DNA, the CDR3 is TGTGCCAGCTCACCACAAGGGGGATACACTGAAGCTTTCTTT. Amino acids: CASSPQGGYTEAFF. This sequence joins TRBV18 and TRBJ1-1, with TRBD1 as a possible D gene (6 bases). This CDR3 is built from 14 residues. V was cut by 1 base and J by 3 bases, with 9 bases left in between. Germline V lookup: CDR1 KGHSH, CDR2 LQKENI.

V usage is TRBV18 and J usage is TRBJ2-3, with D possibly matching TRBD2 (5 bases). There are 13 residues in the CDR3. Trimming left V 2 bases short and J 6 bases short, with 9 bases between. Germline values: CDR1 KGHSH, CDR2 LQKENI. The CDR3 coding sequence is TGTGCCAGCTCACCAAGTCGGGATGATACGCAGTATTTT. Protein product: CASSPSRDDTQYF.

This chain joins TRBV7-8 and TRBJ2-2; D is possibly TRBD2 (6 bases). The length of the CDR3 is 19 residues. In germline, CDR1 is SGHVS, CDR2 FQNEAQ. V lost 2 bases, J lost 0 bases, and 19 bases lay in between. Here the CDR3 reads CASSLPRRAGGPNTGELFF. In DNA, the CDR3 is TGTGCCAGCAGCTTACCCCGAAGAGCTGGAGGGCCGAACACCGGGGAGCTGTTTTTT.

The chain links TRBV10-3 to TRBJ2-7; D possibly matches TRBD1 or TRBD2 (5 bases each). The CDR3 covers 15 residues. Germline V CDR1 and CDR2: ENHRY, SYGVKD. Between the trimmed V and J ends, which lost 0 bases and 3 bases, there was a span of 12 bases. The CDR3 reads CAISESTGANYEQYF. CDR3 in DNA: TGTGCCATCAGTGAGTCCACCGGGGCAAACTACGAGCAGTACTTC.

The rearrangement uses TRBV4-2 and TRBJ2-1; 16 bases agree with TRBD2. Germline V gives CDR1 LGHNA, CDR2 YNFKEQ. Trimming at V came to 0 bases and at J to 6 bases, leaving 8 bases not matched to a gene. The CDR3 covers 19 residues. CDR3 region: CASSQEPGLAGGEGNEQFF. The CDR3 DNA sequence: TGTGCCAGCAGCCAAGAACCGGGACTAGCGGGAGGGGAAGGCAATGAGCAGTTCTTC.

The gene calls are TRBV2 and TRBJ2-3, with TRBD2 identical over 11 bases. J lost 2 bases, V lost 6 bases, and 4 bases had no gene match. Per germline, CDR1 SNHLY and CDR2 FYNNEI. The CDR3 runs to 15 residues. The CDR3: CASRRLAGFTDTQYF. CDR3 DNA sequence: TGTGCCAGCAGACGACTAGCGGGGTTCACAGATACGCAGTATTTT.

This clone appeared once. The gene calls are TRBV28 and TRBJ2-3; D is uncertain. Germline V gives CDR1 MDHEN, CDR2 SYDVKM. Between the trimmed V and J ends, which lost 3 bases and 5 bases, there was a span of 12 bases. This CDR3 has 14 amino acids. The CDR3 here is CASSLGGIQDTQYF. In nucleotides, the CDR3 is TGTGCCAGCAGTTTGGGTGGAATTCAAGATACGCAGTATTTT. Based on the CDR3 plus reference TRBV28 and TRBJ2-3, the full variable domain is DVKVTQSSRYLVKRTGEKVFLECVQDMDHENMFWYRQDPGLGLRLIYFSYDVKMKEKGDIPEGYSVSREKKERFSLILESASTNQTSMYLCASSLGGIQDTQYFGPGTRLTVL.

On this clone itself: Additional DNA sequences in this sample encode the identical CDR3. The chain carries TRBV2 and TRBJ2-7; 7 bases agree with TRBD1. Losses at the gene ends were 8 bases for V and 3 bases for J; bases not matched to a gene: 22. Germline CDR1 is SNHLY and CDR2 is FYNNEI. This CDR3 is 18 amino acids long. CDR3 amino acids: CASGVASFPTGTHYEQYF. The CDR3, as DNA: TGTGCCAGCGGGGTAGCGTCTTTCCCGACAGGGACCCACTACGAGCAGTACTTC. Based on the CDR3 plus reference TRBV2 and TRBJ2-7, the full variable domain is EPEVTQTPSHQVTQMGQEVILRCVPISNHLYFYWYRQILGQKVEFLVSFYNNEISEKSEIFDDQFSVERPDGSNFTLKIRSTKLEDSAMYFCASGVASFPTGTHYEQYFGPGTRLTVT.

V and J are TRBV27 and TRBJ1-2, with D uncertain. The length of the CDR3 is 14 residues. From germline, CDR1 is MNHEY and CDR2 SMNVEV (reference sequence). V was cut by 2 bases and J by 5 bases, with 12 bases left in between. CDR3 amino acids: CASSLTDPPYGYTF. Written as DNA, the CDR3 is TGTGCCAGCAGTTTAACCGACCCCCCTTATGGCTACACCTTC.

The CDR3 DNA is TGTGCCAGCACCAATGGGCAGGGCACAGATACGCAGTATTTT. Encoded protein: CASTNGQGTDTQYF. The V gene is TRBV28, the J gene TRBJ2-3; D ambiguous. Trimming cost V 7 bases and J 1 base, with 12 bases left between them. This CDR3 spans 14 amino acids. Germline-derived CDR1 and CDR2 are MDHEN and SYDVKM. Using reference TRBV28 and TRBJ2-3 for the parts outside the CDR3, the full variable domain is DVKVTQSSRYLVKRTGEKVFLECVQDMDHENMFWYRQDPGLGLRLIYFSYDVKMKEKGDIPEGYSVSREKKERFSLILESASTNQTSMYLCASTNGQGTDTQYFGPGTRLTVL.

CDR3 DNA sequence: TGCAGCGTTGAAGATACCGGGACAGGGACCTACGAGCAGTACTTC. Its protein product is CSVEDTGTGTYEQYF. This chain links TRBV29-1 with TRBJ2-7; TRBD1 matches 9 bases. V was pared by 0 bases and J by 2 bases, with 5 bases of the junction left unmatched. The germline V gene has CDR1 SQVTM and CDR2 ANQGSEA. This CDR3 has 15 residues.

V is TRBV18 and J is TRBJ1-3; 8 bases are shared with TRBD1. The CDR3 runs to 14 residues. Germline lookup yields CDR1 KGHSH and CDR2 LQKENI. J lost 3 bases, V lost 3 bases, and 1 base had no gene match. This CDR3 is CASSPGQGGNTIYF. The CDR3 DNA reads TGTGCCAGCTCACCCGGACAGGGTGGAAACACCATATATTTT.

This clone was seen once. CDR3 sequence: CASRTGTTTTQYF. DNA of the CDR3: TGTGCCAGCAGGACCGGGACCACTACGACCCAGTACTTC. This chain links TRBV5-4 with TRBJ2-5; either TRBD1 or TRBD2 may supply D (5 bases each). The CDR3 is made up of 13 amino acids. CDR1 is SGHNT, CDR2 YYREEE, per germline (reference sequence). The V end was cut by 5 bases, the J end by 7 bases, with 15 bases between.

This clone was counted only a few times. The rearrangement links TRBV27 to TRBJ1-6; D uncertain. Germline values: CDR1 MNHEY, CDR2 SMNVEV (reference sequence). Trimming removed 4 bases from V and 5 bases from J, with 12 bases in between. The CDR3 is made up of 15 amino acids. The CDR3 loop reads CASSSPGPHNSPLHF. The CDR3 nucleotides read TGTGCCAGCAGTTCGCCCGGGCCCCATAATTCACCCCTCCACTTT.

A single count supports this clone. The chain combines TRBV2 with TRBJ2-5; D unresolved. V gave up 4 bases and J gave up 5 bases, with 14 bases separating them. Germline loops: CDR1 SNHLY, CDR2 FYNNEI. There are 14 residues in the CDR3. The CDR3 DNA reads as TGTGCCAGCAGTGTGGGCAGAGGTAGTGAGACCCAGTACTTC. Protein product: CASSVGRGSETQYF.